A selection of T cell receptor beta chains follows, all from one sample in a study of patients and donors after allogeneic stem cell transplantation. TCRdb re-called the RT-PCR reads through MiXCR, storing one row per CDR3 protein. The repertoire holds 190,000 or so distinct CDR3 sequences, with approximately 41% as singletons. Sequencing was done on a sample of blood, either unsorted or a sorted T cell fraction (not recorded which). The source of these receptors is a human donor who was either an allogeneic HSCT recipient or a stem cell or donor lymphocyte infusion donor (not recorded which). It is not recorded whose cells these are; they may come from a transplant donor. CDR3s include the opening cysteine and the closing phenylalanine or tryptophan. D genes are given only for firm matches. Size values are once, few and many counts, or a class for expanded clones, and some rows have none.

V: TRBV4-1; D: .; size: .; J: TRBJ1-5; CDR3: CASSQDLGGLNQPQHF; DNA: TGCGCCAGCAGCCAAGATCTAGGCGGACTCAATCAGCCCCAGCATTTT
V: TRBV15; D: .; size: .; J: TRBJ2-1; CDR3: CATSGAYEQFF; DNA: TGTGCCACCAGCGGAGCCTATGAGCAGTTCTTC
V: TRBV27; D: .; size: .; J: TRBJ2-5; CDR3: CASSAQGPGGAQYF; DNA: TGTGCCAGCAGTGCACAGGGGCCTGGGGGGGCCCAGTACTTC
V: TRBV5-6; D: .; size: .; J: TRBJ2-7; CDR3: CASSYRPRVSSYEQYF; DNA: TGTGCCAGCAGCTACCGGCCCCGTGTAAGCTCCTACGAGCAGTACTTC
V: TRBV4-3; D: TRBD2; size: .; J: TRBJ2-3; CDR3: CASSQDGTSRITDTQYF; DNA: TGCGCCAGCAGCCAAGATGGGACTAGTCGTATCACAGATACGCAGTATTTT
V: TRBV4-1; D: .; size: .; J: TRBJ1-2; CDR3: CASSQDFAVPLNYGYTF; DNA: TGCGCCAGCAGCCAAGATTTCGCGGTCCCGCTAAACTATGGCTACACCTTC
V: TRBV3-1; D: .; size: .; J: TRBJ1-4; CDR3: CASSQDAGRENEKLFF; DNA: TGTGCCAGCAGCCAAGATGCGGGCAGGGAAAATGAAAAACTGTTTTTT
V: TRBV5-6; D: .; size: .; J: TRBJ1-2; CDR3: CASSLGQDYGYTF; DNA: TGTGCCAGCAGCTTGGGACAGGACTATGGCTACACCTTC
V: TRBV5-1; D: .; size: .; J: TRBJ1-5; CDR3: CASSLSDFSNQPQHF; DNA: TGCGCCAGCAGCTTGTCGGATTTTAGCAATCAGCCCCAGCATTTT
V: TRBV27; D: TRBD2; size: few; J: TRBJ2-3; CDR3: CASRWGGVTDTQYF; DNA: TGTGCCAGCCGTTGGGGGGGGGTCACAGATACGCAGTATTTT
V: TRBV9; D: .; size: .; J: TRBJ2-5; CDR3: CASSVSGYQETQYF; DNA: TGTGCCAGCAGCGTTTCAGGTTACCAAGAGACCCAGTACTTC
V: TRBV12-3/TRBV12-4; D: .; size: .; J: TRBJ2-4; CDR3: CASSSTSSWVIYF; DNA: TGTGCCAGCAGTTCGACTAGTTCTTGGGTGATATACTTC
V: TRBV7-9; D: .; size: .; J: TRBJ1-6; CDR3: CASSLPGPLHF; DNA: TGTGCCAGCAGCCTGCCAGGGCCCCTCCACTTT
V: TRBV9; D: TRBD1; size: few; J: TRBJ1-2; CDR3: CASSANRIGGTANYGYTF; DNA: TGTGCCAGCAGCGCGAACAGGATCGGGGGGACAGCTAACTATGGCTACACCTTC
V: TRBV7-9; D: TRBD2; size: .; J: TRBJ2-3; CDR3: CASSWGLPTDTQYF; DNA: TGTGCCAGCAGCTGGGGACTACCCACAGATACGCAGTATTTT
V: TRBV7-9; D: .; size: .; J: TRBJ2-7; CDR3: CASSSPGTLGWEQYF; DNA: TGTGCCAGCAGCTCCCCCGGGACTCTGGGTTGGGAGCAGTACTTC
V: TRBV11-2; D: .; size: .; J: TRBJ2-1; CDR3: CASSPPDGLYNEQFF; DNA: TGTGCCAGCAGCCCCCCGGACGGACTGTACAATGAGCAGTTCTTC
V: TRBV5-1; D: .; size: .; J: TRBJ1-3; CDR3: CASSMGSAGRRGNTIYF; DNA: TGCGCCAGCAGCATGGGATCGGCAGGGCGACGAGGAAACACCATATATTTT
V: TRBV12-3/TRBV12-4; D: TRBD2; size: few; J: TRBJ2-1; CDR3: CASSFPSGRFLYNEQFF; DNA: TGTGCCAGCAGTTTCCCTAGCGGGAGGTTTCTCTACAATGAGCAGTTCTTC
V: TRBV7-9; D: TRBD1; size: .; J: TRBJ1-1; CDR3: CASSLFGQGAVLSRAFF; DNA: TGTGCCAGCAGCCTCTTCGGACAGGGGGCTGTACTCTCTCGAGCTTTCTTT
V: TRBV12-3/TRBV12-4; D: .; size: .; J: TRBJ1-2; CDR3: CATRISAIYGYTF; DNA: TGTGCCACCCGAATTTCTGCCATCTATGGCTACACCTTC
V: TRBV9; D: .; size: few; J: TRBJ2-3; CDR3: CASSDEGGTSTDTQYF; DNA: TGTGCCAGCAGCGACGAGGGCGGGACTAGCACAGATACGCAGTATTTT
V: TRBV25-1; D: .; size: few; J: TRBJ1-3; CDR3: CASSPAGGNTIYF; DNA: TGTGCCAGCAGTCCCGCAGGTGGAAACACCATATATTTT
V: TRBV12-3/TRBV12-4; D: TRBD2; size: .; J: TRBJ2-1; CDR3: CASSFTSGSYNEQFF; DNA: TGTGCCAGCAGTTTTACTAGCGGGAGTTACAATGAGCAGTTCTTC
V: TRBV2; D: .; size: .; J: TRBJ2-7; CDR3: CASRRSTYEQYF; DNA: TGTGCCAGCAGGCGCTCCACCTACGAGCAGTACTTC
V: TRBV5-6; D: TRBD1; size: many; J: TRBJ1-5; CDR3: CASSLGTASNQPQHF; DNA: TGTGCCAGCAGCCTTGGGACAGCTAGCAATCAGCCCCAGCATTTT
V: TRBV28; D: TRBD1; size: .; J: TRBJ2-7; CDR3: CATETMDRFYEQYF; DNA: TGTGCCACCGAGACAATGGACAGGTTCTACGAGCAGTACTTC
V: TRBV6-5; D: .; size: .; J: TRBJ2-2; CDR3: CASSLIGSALRGGELFF; DNA: TGTGCCAGCAGTCTTATTGGGTCCGCTCTGAGGGGCGGGGAGCTGTTTTTT
V: TRBV3-1; D: TRBD2; size: few; J: TRBJ2-7; CDR3: CASPVVAGGPYEQYF; DNA: TGTGCCAGCCCTGTTGTAGCGGGAGGGCCGTACGAGCAGTACTTC
V: TRBV4-3; D: .; size: .; J: TRBJ2-2; CDR3: CASSQDPSARTGELFF; DNA: TGCGCCAGCAGCCAAGATCCTAGTGCGCGCACCGGGGAGCTGTTTTTT
V: TRBV7-9; D: .; size: .; J: TRBJ2-2; CDR3: CASTPGRGDTGELFF; DNA: TGTGCCAGCACCCCGGGGCGGGGCGACACCGGGGAGCTGTTTTTT
V: TRBV27; D: .; size: few; J: TRBJ2-5; CDR3: CASSFPGQETQYF; DNA: TGTGCCAGCAGTTTCCCCGGACAAGAGACCCAGTACTTC
V: TRBV5-1; D: TRBD1; size: .; J: TRBJ2-7; CDR3: CASSQTGGLDEQYF; DNA: TGCGCCAGCAGCCAAACAGGGGGCCTCGACGAGCAGTACTTC
V: TRBV7-2; D: .; size: .; J: TRBJ2-3; CDR3: CAEGTREGNTDTQYF; DNA: TGTGCCGAAGGGACGAGGGAAGGTAACACAGATACGCAGTATTTT
V: TRBV28; D: .; size: .; J: TRBJ2-1; CDR3: CASSFRDNEQFF; DNA: TGTGCCAGCAGTTTTCGGGACAATGAGCAGTTCTTC
V: TRBV7-6; D: TRBD1; size: .; J: TRBJ1-5; CDR3: CASSLGDRGLGQPQHF; DNA: TGTGCCAGCAGCTTAGGCGACAGGGGGCTCGGTCAGCCCCAGCATTTT
V: TRBV7-9; D: TRBD2; size: .; J: TRBJ2-7; CDR3: CASSFLAGGYEQYF; DNA: TGTGCCAGCAGCTTTCTAGCGGGAGGCTACGAGCAGTACTTC
V: TRBV29-1; D: .; size: few; J: TRBJ2-7; CDR3: CSVEVQGYEQYF; DNA: TGCAGCGTTGAAGTCCAGGGATACGAGCAGTACTTC
V: TRBV5-1; D: TRBD2; size: few; J: TRBJ2-7; CDR3: CASRLGLAGDYEQYF; DNA: TGCGCCAGCAGACTCGGACTAGCGGGGGACTACGAGCAGTACTTC
V: TRBV24-1; D: .; size: .; J: TRBJ1-5; CDR3: CATSDPKVAVQSNQPQHF; DNA: TGTGCCACCAGTGATCCCAAGGTTGCTGTCCAGAGCAATCAGCCCCAGCATTTT
V: TRBV2; D: TRBD2; size: few; J: TRBJ2-1; CDR3: CAQPPAGGYNEQFF; DNA: TGTGCCCAGCCACCAGCGGGAGGTTACAATGAGCAGTTCTTC
V: TRBV5-1; D: TRBD2; size: .; J: TRBJ2-1; CDR3: CASSLGSSGIILGYEQFF; DNA: TGCGCCAGCAGCTTGGGGAGCAGCGGGATTATTCTTGGCTATGAGCAGTTCTTC
V: TRBV9; D: TRBD1; size: once; J: TRBJ1-1; CDR3: CASSPGQGFPEAFF; DNA: TGTGCCAGCAGTCCAGGACAGGGGTTCCCTGAAGCTTTCTTT
V: TRBV7-2; D: .; size: .; J: TRBJ1-2; CDR3: CASSLVGAYGYTF; DNA: TGTGCCAGCAGCTTAGTTGGGGCCTATGGCTACACCTTC
V: TRBV4-3; D: .; size: few; J: TRBJ1-2; CDR3: CASSQEGPRDLLIYGYTF; DNA: TGCGCCAGCAGCCAAGAGGGGCCCCGGGACCTTTTGATCTATGGCTACACCTTC
V: TRBV12-3/TRBV12-4; D: TRBD1; size: .; J: TRBJ1-2; CDR3: CASSSRDSLYGYTF; DNA: TGTGCCAGCAGTTCTCGGGACAGCCTCTATGGCTACACCTTC
V: TRBV6-5; D: TRBD2; size: .; J: TRBJ2-7; CDR3: CASRLTSASSYEQYF; DNA: TGTGCCAGCAGACTGACTAGCGCAAGCTCCTACGAGCAGTACTTC
V: TRBV5-1; D: TRBD1; size: .; J: TRBJ1-2; CDR3: CASSLGPPGQGNNGYTF; DNA: TGCGCCAGCAGCTTGGGCCCCCCGGGACAGGGAAACAATGGCTACACCTTC
V: TRBV23-1; D: TRBD1; size: .; J: TRBJ1-4; CDR3: CASSQCGPDREGGTNEKLFF; DNA: TGCGCCAGCAGTCAATGCGGCCCAGACAGGGAAGGTGGAACTAATGAAAAACTGTTTTTT
V: TRBV4-3; D: .; size: few; J: TRBJ1-6; CDR3: CASSQAGANSPLHF; DNA: TGCGCCAGCAGCCAGGCGGGGGCCAATTCACCCCTCCACTTT
V: TRBV12-3/TRBV12-4; D: TRBD2; size: .; J: TRBJ2-1; CDR3: CASSFTSAYNEQFF; DNA: TGTGCCAGCAGTTTCACTAGCGCTTACAATGAGCAGTTCTTC
V: TRBV12-3/TRBV12-4; D: .; size: .; J: TRBJ1-1; CDR3: CASTMKNTEAFF; DNA: TGTGCCAGCACCATGAAAAACACTGAAGCTTTCTTT
V: TRBV24-1; D: .; size: .; J: TRBJ1-2; CDR3: CATSDPGIYGYTF; DNA: TGTGCCACCAGTGATCCCGGGATCTATGGCTACACCTTC
V: TRBV20-1; D: .; size: .; J: TRBJ2-7; CDR3: CSALGYEQYF; DNA: TGCAGTGCCCTAGGCTACGAGCAGTACTTC
V: TRBV28; D: .; size: .; J: TRBJ2-1; CDR3: CASSLPLGGAGHSYNEQFF; DNA: TGTGCCAGCAGTTTACCCCTCGGGGGAGCGGGCCACTCCTACAATGAGCAGTTCTTC
V: TRBV9; D: .; size: few; J: TRBJ2-3; CDR3: CASSVGASTASSTDTQYF; DNA: TGTGCCAGCAGCGTAGGAGCTAGTACGGCTAGTAGCACAGATACGCAGTATTTT
V: TRBV6-5; D: TRBD2; size: .; J: TRBJ2-5; CDR3: CASSSLAGDPQETQYF; DNA: TGTGCCAGCAGTTCCTTAGCGGGAGACCCCCAAGAGACCCAGTACTTC
V: TRBV11-2; D: .; size: .; J: TRBJ2-3; CDR3: CASSLVESTQYF; DNA: TGTGCCAGCAGCTTAGTCGAGAGTACGCAGTATTTT
V: TRBV29-1; D: .; size: few; J: TRBJ2-5; CDR3: CSADGQTQETQYF; DNA: TGCAGCGCCGATGGACAGACACAAGAGACCCAGTACTTC